This T cell receptor (beta chain) is drawn from a study of blood T cell repertoires in COVID-19. TCRdb's copy holds only in-frame clones and misses some; the assay was immunoSEQ multiplex PCR. The sample has roughly 280,000 clones, approximately 90% seen once. CDR3 length: 16 amino acids. In germline, CDR1 is SGDLS, CDR2 YYNGEE. J gave up 0 bases and V 4 bases, and 4 bases lay outside the gene matches. J is TRBJ1-3 and V is TRBV9; TRBD1 matches 10 bases. This clonotype was sampled from a woman aged 50 to 60 who had recovered from COVID-19. The sequenced sample consisted of peripheral blood. For the CDR3, the DNA is TGTGCCAGCAGCACGGACAGGGGGATCTCTGGAAACACCATATATTTT. This sequence encodes CASSTDRGISGNTIYF.